The 8 T cell receptor beta chains reported below all come from one sample, sequenced in a study of blood T cell repertoires in COVID-19. The table came from immunoSEQ multiplex PCR; TCRdb's copy has only in-frame clones and leaves some out. The table shows a few hundred thousand clones, with about 86% occurring only once. Sequences were obtained from PBMCs or T cells enriched from blood (not recorded which). The receptors stem from a man aged 50 or older who had recovered from COVID-19.

This chain joins TRBV19 and TRBJ2-7; D is unclear. V was cut by 5 bases and J by 5 bases, with 13 bases left in between. CDR1 LNHDA and CDR2 SQIVND come from the germline V gene (reference sequence). CDR3 length: 13 residues. The CDR3 region is CASSLERRNEQYF. CDR3 in DNA: TGTGCCAGTAGTTTGGAGCGTAGAAACGAGCAGTACTTC.

CDR3 sequence (DNA): TGTGCCAGCAGCCAAGATGGGACTAGCGCGACCGAGCAGTTCTTC. This sequence encodes CASSQDGTSATEQFF. The rearrangement joins TRBV4-2 to TRBJ2-1; 10 bases agree with TRBD2. J lost 10 bases, V lost 0 bases, and 6 bases had no gene match. Germline V lookup: CDR1 LGHNA, CDR2 YNFKEQ. The CDR3 totals 15 residues.

The rearrangement links TRBV6-5 to TRBJ2-7, with 9 bases aligning to TRBD2. The CDR3 has 14 amino acids. J gave up 0 bases and V 4 bases, and 1 base lay outside the gene matches. From germline, CDR1 is MNHEY and CDR2 SVGAGI. CDR3 region: CASSSGLASYEQYF. CDR3 in DNA: TGTGCCAGCAGTTCGGGACTAGCCTCCTACGAGCAGTACTTC.

The CDR3: CAWSVSGSRREQFF. In DNA form, the CDR3 reads TGTGCCTGGAGTGTTTCCGGGTCCCGGAGGGAGCAGTTCTTC. This chain connects TRBV30 to TRBJ2-1, with D possibly matching TRBD2 (5 bases). CDR1 and CDR2 (germline): GTSNPN, SVGIG (reference sequence). Trimming took off 0 bases at V and 10 bases at J, with 16 bases between the two ends. This CDR3 region has 14 residues.

The CDR3 is CASSLGGTGFGYTQYF. For the CDR3, the DNA is TGTGCCAGCAGCTTAGGTGGGACAGGGTTCGGGTATACGCAGTATTTT. The V and J genes are TRBV11-2 and TRBJ2-3, with 9 bases fitting TRBD1. The ends lost 1 base at V and 7 bases at J; junction bases unmatched: 9. The CDR3 sequence is 16 residues long. Germline CDR1 SGHAT, CDR2 FQNNGV.

The chain combines TRBV29-1 with TRBJ2-7, with D maybe TRBD2 (6 bases). The CDR3 is 12 amino acids. V lost 7 bases to trimming and J lost 1 base, with 11 bases between them. Germline V gene lookup returns CDR1 SQVTM and CDR2 ANQGSEA. CDR3 sequence: CSARDWSYEQYF. CDR3 nucleotide sequence: TGCAGCGCTCGGGACTGGTCCTACGAGCAGTACTTC.

The chain combines TRBV7-6 with TRBJ1-3; 9 nucleotides align to TRBD1. Germline trimming cut 1 base from V and 2 bases from J; bases unmatched to any gene: 0. CDR1 SGHVS and CDR2 FNYEAQ come from the germline V gene. The CDR3 has 15 amino acids. The CDR3 loop is CASSLGQGAGNTIYF. The CDR3 DNA follows: TGTGCCAGCAGCTTAGGACAGGGGGCTGGAAACACCATATATTTT.

The rearrangement joins TRBV7-3 to TRBJ1-5; 10 bases line up with TRBD1. CDR1 SGHTA and CDR2 FQGTGA come from the germline V gene. This CDR3 has 19 amino acids. V was clipped by 5 bases and J by 0 bases; unmatched bases: 13. Written as DNA, the CDR3 is TGTGCCAGCAGCAGAAGGGACAGGGGCAGGGGATATAGCAATCAGCCCCAGCATTTT. Protein sequence: CASSRRDRGRGYSNQPQHF.